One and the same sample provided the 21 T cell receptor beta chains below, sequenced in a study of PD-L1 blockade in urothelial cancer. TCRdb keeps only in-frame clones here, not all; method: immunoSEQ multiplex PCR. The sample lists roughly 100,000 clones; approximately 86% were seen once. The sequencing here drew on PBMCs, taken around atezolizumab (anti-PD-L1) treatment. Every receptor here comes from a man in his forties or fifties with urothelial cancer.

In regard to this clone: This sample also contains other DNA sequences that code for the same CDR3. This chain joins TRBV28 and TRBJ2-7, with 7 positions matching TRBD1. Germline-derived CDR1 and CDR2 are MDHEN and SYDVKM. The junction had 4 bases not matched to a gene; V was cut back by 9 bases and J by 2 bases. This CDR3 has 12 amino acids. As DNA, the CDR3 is TGTGCCAGTCGACAGGGAACCTACGAGCAGTACTTC. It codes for CASRQGTYEQYF.

The CDR3 region has the DNA TGTGCCAGCAGCCAAGCCGCGGGGCAGGCGAACACTGAAGCTTTCTTT. It translates to CASSQAAGQANTEAFF. The J gene is TRBJ1-1, the V gene TRBV4-2; a possible D gene is TRBD1 (5 bases). Looked up from germline, CDR1 is LGHNA and CDR2 is YNFKEQ. The CDR3 runs to 16 residues. Trimming pared 1 base from V and 1 base from J, leaving 13 bases between.

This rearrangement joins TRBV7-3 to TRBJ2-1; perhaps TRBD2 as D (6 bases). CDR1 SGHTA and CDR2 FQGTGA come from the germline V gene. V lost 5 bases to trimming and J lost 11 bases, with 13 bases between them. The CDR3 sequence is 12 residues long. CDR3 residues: CASSPPGDKQFF. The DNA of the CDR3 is TGTGCCAGCAGCCCACCGGGGGATAAGCAGTTCTTC.

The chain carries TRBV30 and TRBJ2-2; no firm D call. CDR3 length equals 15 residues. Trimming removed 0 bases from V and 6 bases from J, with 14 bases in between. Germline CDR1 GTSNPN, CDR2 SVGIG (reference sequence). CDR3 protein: CAWSVLRSSAGELFF. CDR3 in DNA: TGTGCCTGGAGTGTATTGCGTAGTTCGGCCGGGGAGCTGTTTTTT.

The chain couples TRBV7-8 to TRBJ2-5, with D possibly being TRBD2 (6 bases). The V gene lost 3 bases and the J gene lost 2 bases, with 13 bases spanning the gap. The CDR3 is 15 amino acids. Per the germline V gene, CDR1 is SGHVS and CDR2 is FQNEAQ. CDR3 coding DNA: TGTGCCAGCAGCTTGGGGGGAGTCGAACAAGAGACCCAGTACTTC. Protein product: CASSLGGVEQETQYF.

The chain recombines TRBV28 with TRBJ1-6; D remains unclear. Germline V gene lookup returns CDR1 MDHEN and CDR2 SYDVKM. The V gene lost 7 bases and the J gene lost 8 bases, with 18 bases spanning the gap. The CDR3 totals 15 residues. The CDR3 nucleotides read TGTGCCAGCAACTTCTGGGAGGAGGTCCATTCACCCCTCCACTTT. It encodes CASNFWEEVHSPLHF.

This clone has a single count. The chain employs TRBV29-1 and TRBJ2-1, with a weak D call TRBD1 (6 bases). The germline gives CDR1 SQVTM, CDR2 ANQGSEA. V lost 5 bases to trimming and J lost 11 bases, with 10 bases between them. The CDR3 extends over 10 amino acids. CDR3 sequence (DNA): TGCAGCGTTCTCAGGGGACAGCAGTTCTTC. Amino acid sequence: CSVLRGQQFF.

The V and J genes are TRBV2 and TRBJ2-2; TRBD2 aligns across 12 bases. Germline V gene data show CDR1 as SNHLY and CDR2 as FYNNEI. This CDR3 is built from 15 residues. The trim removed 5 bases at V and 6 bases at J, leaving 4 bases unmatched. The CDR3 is CASSRLAGEAGELFF. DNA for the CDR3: TGTGCCAGCAGTCGACTAGCGGGAGAAGCCGGGGAGCTGTTTTTT.

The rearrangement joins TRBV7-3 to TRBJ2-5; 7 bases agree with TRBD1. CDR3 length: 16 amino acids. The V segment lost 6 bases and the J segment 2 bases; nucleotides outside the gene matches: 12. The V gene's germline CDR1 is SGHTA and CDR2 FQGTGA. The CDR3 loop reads CASRPTGTVRQETQYF. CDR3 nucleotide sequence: TGTGCCAGCAGGCCTACCGGGACAGTTCGGCAAGAGACCCAGTACTTC.

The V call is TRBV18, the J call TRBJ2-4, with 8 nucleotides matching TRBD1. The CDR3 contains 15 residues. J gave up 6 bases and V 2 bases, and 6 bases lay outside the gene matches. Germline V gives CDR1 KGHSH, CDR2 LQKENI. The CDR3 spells CASSPSFGQGNIQYF. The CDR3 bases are TGTGCCAGCTCACCATCTTTCGGACAGGGAAACATTCAGTACTTC.

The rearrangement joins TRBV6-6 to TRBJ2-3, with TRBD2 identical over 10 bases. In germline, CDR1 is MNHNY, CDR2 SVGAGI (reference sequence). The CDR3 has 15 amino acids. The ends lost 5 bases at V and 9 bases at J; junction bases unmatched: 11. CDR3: CASSPGLASTATQYF. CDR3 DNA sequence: TGTGCCAGCAGTCCGGGACTAGCGTCTACCGCAACGCAGTATTTT.

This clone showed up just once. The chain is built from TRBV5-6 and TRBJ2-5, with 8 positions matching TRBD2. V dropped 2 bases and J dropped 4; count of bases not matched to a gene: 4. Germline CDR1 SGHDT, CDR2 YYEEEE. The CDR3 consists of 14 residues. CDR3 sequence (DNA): TGTGCCAGCAGCTTCGCGGGAGGAGGAGAGACCCAGTACTTC. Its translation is CASSFAGGGETQYF. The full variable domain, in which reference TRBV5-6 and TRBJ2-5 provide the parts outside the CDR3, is DAGVTQSPTHLIKTRGQQVTLRCSPKSGHDTVSWYQQALGQGPQFIFQYYEEEERQRGNFPDRFSGHQFPNYSSELNVNALLLGDSALYLCASSFAGGGETQYFGPGTRLLVL.

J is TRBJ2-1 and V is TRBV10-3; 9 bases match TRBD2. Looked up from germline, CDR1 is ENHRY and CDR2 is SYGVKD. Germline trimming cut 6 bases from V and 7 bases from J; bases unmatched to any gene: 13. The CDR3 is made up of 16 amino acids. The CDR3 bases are TGTGCCATCAGCCCTGGGCTAGCGGGGAGGGGAAATGAGCAGTTCTTC. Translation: CAISPGLAGRGNEQFF.

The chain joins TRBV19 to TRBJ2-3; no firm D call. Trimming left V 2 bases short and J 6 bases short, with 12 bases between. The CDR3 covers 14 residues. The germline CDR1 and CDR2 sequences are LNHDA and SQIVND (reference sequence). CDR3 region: CASSIRLGSDTQYF. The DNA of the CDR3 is TGTGCCAGTAGTATACGGCTAGGCAGCGATACGCAGTATTTT.

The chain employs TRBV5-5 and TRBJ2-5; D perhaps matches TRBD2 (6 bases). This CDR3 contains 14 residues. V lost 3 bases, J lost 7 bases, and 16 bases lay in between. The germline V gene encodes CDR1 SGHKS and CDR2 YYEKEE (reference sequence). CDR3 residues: CASSSGGAEGTQYF. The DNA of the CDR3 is TGTGCCAGCAGCTCCGGCGGGGCCGAAGGGACCCAGTACTTC. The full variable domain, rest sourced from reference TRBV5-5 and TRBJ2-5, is DAGVTQSPTHLIKTRGQQVTLRCSPISGHKSVSWYQQVLGQGPQFIFQYYEKEERGRGNFPDRFSARQFPNYSSELNVNALLLGDSALYLCASSSGGAEGTQYFGPGTRLLVL.

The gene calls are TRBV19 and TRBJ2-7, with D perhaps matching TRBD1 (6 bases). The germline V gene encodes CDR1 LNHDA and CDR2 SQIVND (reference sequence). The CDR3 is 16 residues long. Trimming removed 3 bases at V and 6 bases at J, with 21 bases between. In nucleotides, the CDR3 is TGTGCCAGTAGTATGACCATCGGGACATCTCTCGGCGAGCAGTACTTC. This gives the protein CASSMTIGTSLGEQYF.

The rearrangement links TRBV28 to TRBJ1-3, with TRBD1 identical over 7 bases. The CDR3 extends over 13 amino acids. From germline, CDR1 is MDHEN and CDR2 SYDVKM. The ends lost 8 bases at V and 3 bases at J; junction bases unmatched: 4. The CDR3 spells CASRQGIGNTIYF. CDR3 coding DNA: TGTGCCAGCCGACAGGGAATTGGAAACACCATATATTTT.

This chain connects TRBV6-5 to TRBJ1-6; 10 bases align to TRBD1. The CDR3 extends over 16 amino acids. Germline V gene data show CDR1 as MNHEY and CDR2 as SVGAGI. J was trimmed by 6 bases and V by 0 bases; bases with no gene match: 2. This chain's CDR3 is CASSYSGQGSNSPLHF. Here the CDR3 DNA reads TGTGCCAGCAGTTACTCGGGACAGGGGTCTAATTCACCCCTCCACTTT.

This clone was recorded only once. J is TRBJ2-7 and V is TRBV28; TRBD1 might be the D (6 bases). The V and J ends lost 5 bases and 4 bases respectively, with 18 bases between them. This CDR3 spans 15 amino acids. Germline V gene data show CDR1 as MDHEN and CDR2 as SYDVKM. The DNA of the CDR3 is TGTGCCAGCAGTACGACGACAGGATCTCTTTACGAGCAGTACTTC. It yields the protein CASSTTTGSLYEQYF.

DNA for the CDR3: TGTGCCAGCAGCACTTCCTCGTATACGCAGTATTTT. Translating gives CASSTSSYTQYF. The chain has TRBV6-1 and TRBJ2-3; D remains unclear. The length of the CDR3 is 12 residues. CDR1 is MNHNS and CDR2 is SASEGT in the germline V gene. V was shortened by 6 bases and J by 7 bases, with 11 bases between the two germline ends.

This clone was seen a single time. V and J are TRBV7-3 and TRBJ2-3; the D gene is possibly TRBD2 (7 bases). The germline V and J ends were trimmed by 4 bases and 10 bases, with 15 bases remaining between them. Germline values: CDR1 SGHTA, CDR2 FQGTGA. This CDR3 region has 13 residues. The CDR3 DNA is TGTGCCAGCAGCTCCGGGGGGCTAGCGGCGCAGTATTTT. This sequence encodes CASSSGGLAAQYF.